Shown below are 20 T cell receptor beta chains from a single sample sequenced in a study of cytomegalovirus exposure and HLA in healthy donors. Produced via immunoSEQ multiplex PCR; TCRdb's table is partial and in-frame only. The sample consists of under 250,000 clones, over 80% of them appearing once. The specimen was PBMCs. Receptor source: a woman between 18 and 29 years old in good health and CMV-seronegative.

The chain is built from TRBV13 and TRBJ2-7; D gene uncertain. The germline V gene encodes CDR1 PRHDT and CDR2 FYEKMQ (reference sequence). This CDR3 contains 12 residues. V lost 2 bases and J lost 9, with 11 bases in between. The CDR3 DNA sequence: TGTGCCAGCAGCTTAATTGGCAGTGGGCAGTACTTC. It codes for CASSLIGSGQYF.

The chain uses TRBV7-2 and TRBJ1-2, with D unresolved. V lost 4 bases to trimming and J lost 6 bases, with 15 bases between them. CDR1 is SGHTA, CDR2 FQGNSA, per germline. CDR3 length equals 14 residues. The CDR3 DNA sequence: TGTGCCAGCAGCTCGGGCCCGGTGGGGAATGGCTACACCTTC. It specifies CASSSGPVGNGYTF.

In DNA form, the CDR3 reads TGCGCCAGCAGCGCTTGGACAGGGGCGGAAGAGACCCAGTACTTC. This encodes CASSAWTGAEETQYF. The V gene is TRBV5-1, the J gene TRBJ2-5, with 9 positions matching TRBD1. This CDR3 has 15 residues. V was clipped by 4 bases and J by 3 bases; unmatched bases: 7. CDR1 is SGHRS, CDR2 YFSETQ, per germline.

V usage is TRBV11-2 and J usage is TRBJ2-3; 8 bases align to TRBD1. CDR3 length: 16 amino acids. Germline loops: CDR1 SGHAT, CDR2 FQNNGV. V dropped 5 bases and J dropped 4; count of bases not matched to a gene: 11. The chain's CDR3 is CASSPWGRGLADTQYF. In DNA, the CDR3 is TGTGCCAGCAGCCCCTGGGGCAGGGGGCTCGCAGATACGCAGTATTTT. Together with reference TRBV11-2 and TRBJ2-3, the CDR3 gives the full variable domain: EAGVAQSPRYKIIEKRQSVAFWCNPISGHATLYWYQQILGQGPKLLIQFQNNGVVDDSQLPKDRFSAERLKGVDSTLKIQPAKLEDSAVYLCASSPWGRGLADTQYFGPGTRLTVL.

The chain couples TRBV7-2 to TRBJ2-6; D unresolved. The CDR3 spans 15 residues. Looked up from germline, CDR1 is SGHTA and CDR2 is FQGNSA. The V gene lost 0 bases and the J gene lost 2 bases, with 5 bases spanning the gap. The CDR3 reads CASSLAYTGANVLTF. CDR3 bases: TGTGCCAGCAGCTTAGCATACACTGGGGCCAACGTCCTGACTTTC. Combining the CDR3 with reference TRBV7-2 and TRBJ2-6 gives the whole variable domain GAGVSQSPSNKVTEKGKDVELRCDPISGHTALYWYRQSLGQGLEFLIYFQGNSAPDKSGLPSDRFSAERTGGSVSTLTIQRTQQEDSAVYLCASSLAYTGANVLTFGAGSRLTVL.

This sequence joins TRBV4-1 and TRBJ1-3; D remains unclear. This CDR3 has 15 amino acids. Trimming stripped 1 base from V and 2 bases from J, with 9 bases between. The germline CDR1 and CDR2 sequences are MGHRA and YSYEKL. The CDR3 spells CASSQAPLPGNTIYF. The CDR3 bases are TGCGCCAGCAGCCAAGCTCCACTCCCTGGAAACACCATATATTTT.

The V gene is TRBV4-1, the J gene TRBJ2-1; 15 positions match TRBD2. V lost 1 base, J lost 9 bases, and 4 bases stayed unmatched. CDR3 length: 16 residues. In germline, CDR1 is MGHRA, CDR2 YSYEKL. In DNA, the CDR3 is TGCGCCAGCAGCCAAGGGACTAGCGGGAGGGCCGGTGAGCAGTTCTTC. This gives the protein CASSQGTSGRAGEQFF.

The chain combines TRBV7-6 with TRBJ2-7; D unclear. The CDR3 has 13 amino acids. Germline V gene data show CDR1 as SGHVS and CDR2 as FNYEAQ. V lost 4 bases and J 6 bases, leaving 13 bases between the germline ends. The CDR3 DNA reads as TGTGCCAGCAGCTCGAAAGGTGATACCGAGCAGTACTTC. Translating it yields CASSSKGDTEQYF.

V is TRBV4-1 and J is TRBJ2-3, with D maybe TRBD1 (5 bases). Deletions cut 4 bases from V and 5 bases from J, with 10 bases between. Germline V gives CDR1 MGHRA, CDR2 YSYEKL. The CDR3 loop spans 13 amino acids. In DNA, the CDR3 is TGCGCCAGCAGCCTAACTGACAGAGATACGCAGTATTTT. Protein product: CASSLTDRDTQYF.

V and J are TRBV5-4 and TRBJ1-1; no definite D call. The V gene's germline CDR1 is SGHNT and CDR2 YYREEE (reference sequence). Trimming shortened V by 4 bases and J by 6 bases, and 13 bases separated the two germline ends. The CDR3 totals 13 residues. Here the CDR3 reads CASSVGFRAEAFF. In nucleotides, the CDR3 is TGTGCCAGCAGCGTGGGGTTTCGGGCTGAAGCTTTCTTT.

By frequency in the sample, this clone is medium-sized. The chain employs TRBV5-1 and TRBJ2-1, with 8 bases matching TRBD1. Germline V gene sequence: CDR1 SGHRS, CDR2 YFSETQ. V was clipped by 4 bases and J by 9 bases; unmatched bases: 9. The CDR3 loop spans 14 amino acids. The CDR3 sequence: CASSAGQEESEQFF. The CDR3 DNA reads as TGCGCCAGCAGCGCGGGACAGGAAGAGAGTGAGCAGTTCTTC.

J is TRBJ1-1 and V is TRBV5-1; 9 nucleotides line up with TRBD1. Germline loops: CDR1 SGHRS, CDR2 YFSETQ. J gave up 4 bases and V 4 bases, and 5 bases lay outside the gene matches. This CDR3 contains 14 residues. CDR3 amino acids: CASSPGQGSTEAFF. DNA of the CDR3: TGCGCCAGCAGCCCAGGACAGGGGAGCACTGAAGCTTTCTTT. Together with reference TRBV5-1 and TRBJ1-1, the CDR3 gives the full variable domain: KAGVTQTPRYLIKTRGQQVTLSCSPISGHRSVSWYQQTPGQGLQFLFEYFSETQRNKGNFPGRFSGRQFSNSRSEMNVSTLELGDSALYLCASSPGQGSTEAFFGQGTRLTVV.

DNA for the CDR3: TGTGCCAGCAGCAATAGGCTTCGCCGGGATGGCTACACCTTC. Protein product: CASSNRLRRDGYTF. The chain uses TRBV21-1 and TRBJ1-2. TRBV21-1 is listed as a pseudogene. This CDR3 has 14 amino acids.

This rearrangement joins TRBV5-1 to TRBJ1-4, with D possibly matching TRBD1 (5 bases). V lost 2 bases, J lost 0 bases, and 11 bases lay in between. There are 16 residues in the CDR3. CDR1 SGHRS and CDR2 YFSETQ come from the germline V gene. The CDR3 here is CASSFVGASTNEKLFF. The CDR3 DNA sequence: TGCGCCAGCAGCTTTGTCGGGGCCTCAACTAATGAAAAACTGTTTTTT.

The J gene is TRBJ2-2, the V gene TRBV27; D perhaps matches TRBD1 (7 bases). Per germline, CDR1 MNHEY and CDR2 SMNVEV (reference sequence). The CDR3 loop spans 14 amino acids. Trimming removed 6 bases from V and 5 bases from J, with 13 bases in between. The CDR3 bases are TGTGCCAGCAGGATACAGGGGAGGACCGGGGAGCTGTTTTTT. Translation gives CASRIQGRTGELFF.

The gene calls are TRBV30 and TRBJ1-5; D gene unclear. V was pared by 0 bases and J by 7 bases, with 19 bases between. This CDR3 is built from 16 residues. Germline values: CDR1 GTSNPN, CDR2 SVGIG (reference sequence). Here the CDR3 reads CAWSVWGRGNGQPQHF. The CDR3 region has the DNA TGTGCCTGGAGTGTATGGGGTCGAGGAAATGGCCAGCCCCAGCATTTT.

J is TRBJ2-2 and V is TRBV7-9, with 10 bases identical to TRBD1. The junction had 11 bases not matched to a gene; V was cut back by 5 bases and J by 5 bases. The V gene's germline CDR1 is SEHNR and CDR2 FQNEAQ (reference sequence). This CDR3 has 17 amino acids. The CDR3 nucleotides read TGTGCCAGCAGCCCGGACAGGGGGATCGGTGGGACCGGGGAGCTGTTTTTT. Residues: CASSPDRGIGGTGELFF.

The rearrangement uses TRBV2 and TRBJ2-1; TRBD2 aligns across 11 bases. CDR3 length equals 16 residues. Unmatched junction bases numbered 13, after V lost 6 bases and J lost 9 bases. Germline lookup yields CDR1 SNHLY and CDR2 FYNNEI. The CDR3 protein is CASRDSGLAGGREQFF. The CDR3 DNA follows: TGTGCCAGCAGAGATTCCGGGCTAGCGGGAGGCCGTGAGCAGTTCTTC.

V usage is TRBV11-2 and J usage is TRBJ2-3; D is undetermined. Trimming took 7 bases from V and 0 from J, leaving 14 bases between them. Germline V CDR1 and CDR2: SGHAT, FQNNGV. This CDR3 has 15 residues. Here the CDR3 DNA reads TGTGCCAGCACGCGGAGCCGGTCAAGCACAGATACGCAGTATTTT. It specifies CASTRSRSSTDTQYF.

The chain recombines TRBV2 with TRBJ1-2, with D possibly being TRBD1 (6 bases). This CDR3 comprises 12 residues. Looked up from germline, CDR1 is SNHLY and CDR2 is FYNNEI. Trimming removed 5 bases from V and 2 bases from J, with 6 bases in between. The CDR3 here is CASSQGNYGYTF. The CDR3 bases are TGTGCCAGCAGTCAGGGGAACTATGGCTACACCTTC.